One and the same sample provided the 15 T cell receptor beta chains below, sequenced in a study of cytomegalovirus exposure and HLA in healthy donors. It was with 60 Vbeta and 13 Jbeta primers that the PCR ran. Libraries were prepared by immunoSEQ multiplex PCR; TCRdb keeps only in-frame clonotypes and omits some of them. Among tens of thousands of clones listed, around 72% were seen once. Sequences were obtained from PBMCs. These receptors were collected from a young woman in good health and CMV-seropositive.

Only one count was recorded for this clone. V is TRBV4-1 and J is TRBJ1-6; 8 bases fit TRBD1. V was pared by 6 bases and J by 10 bases, with 8 bases of the junction left unmatched. Germline V CDR1 and CDR2: MGHRA, YSYEKL. The CDR3 is 14 residues long. The DNA of the CDR3 is TGCGCCAGCAGTCAAAGACAGGGGAGGTCACCCCTCCACTTT. The encoded protein is CASSQRQGRSPLHF.

A note on this clone: Other DNA sequences from this sample encode an identical CDR3 as well. V and J are TRBV29-1 and TRBJ1-1; perhaps TRBD1 as D (5 bases). Trimming took 4 bases from V and 0 from J, leaving 9 bases between them. The CDR3 has 13 residues. Looked up from germline, CDR1 is SQVTM and CDR2 is ANQGSEA. Here the CDR3 reads CSVGRQMNTEAFF. CDR3 coding DNA: TGCAGCGTTGGGAGACAGATGAACACTGAAGCTTTCTTT. Full variable domain (remainder filled in from reference TRBV29-1 and TRBJ1-1): SAVISQKPSRDICQRGTSLTIQCQVDSQVTMMFWYRQQPGQSLTLIATANQGSEATYESGFVIDKFPISRPNLTFSTLTVSNMSPEDSSIYLCSVGRQMNTEAFFGQGTRLTVV.

This sequence joins TRBV7-2 and TRBJ1-6; TRBD1 agrees at 7 bases. V trimming: 5 bases; J trimming: 11 bases; junction bases outside the gene matches: 6. The CDR3 runs 13 residues. CDR1 and CDR2 (germline): SGHTA, FQGNSA. This chain's CDR3 is CASSADRFAPLHF. The CDR3 coding sequence is TGTGCCAGCAGCGCGGACAGGTTTGCACCCCTCCACTTT. Complete variable domain (other parts from reference TRBV7-2 and TRBJ1-6): GAGVSQSPSNKVTEKGKDVELRCDPISGHTALYWYRQSLGQGLEFLIYFQGNSAPDKSGLPSDRFSAERTGGSVSTLTIQRTQQEDSAVYLCASSADRFAPLHFGNGTRLTVT.

This clone was seen only once. The genes are TRBV28 and TRBJ2-7; D is perhaps TRBD1 (5 bases). This CDR3 has 12 residues. V was pared by 6 bases and J by 7 bases, with 13 bases between. Germline loops: CDR1 MDHEN, CDR2 SYDVKM. The CDR3 coding sequence is TGTGCCAGCAGACAGACCTCAGGGGAGCAGTACTTC. Its translation is CASRQTSGEQYF.

This chain links TRBV30 with TRBJ1-2; D is perhaps TRBD1 (5 bases). This CDR3 is built from 13 residues. Trimming left V 8 bases short and J 0 bases short, with 13 bases between. The germline CDR1 and CDR2 sequences are GTSNPN and SVGIG (reference sequence). The CDR3 sequence: CAEVDMANYGYTF. The CDR3 DNA reads TGTGCCGAGGTGGACATGGCTAACTATGGCTACACCTTC. Together with reference TRBV30 and TRBJ1-2, the CDR3 gives the full variable domain: SQTIHQWPATLVQPVGSPLSLECTVEGTSNPNLYWYRQAAGRGLQLLFYSVGIGQISSEVPQNLSASRPQDRQFILSSKKLLLSDSGFYLCAEVDMANYGYTFGSGTRLTVV.

The V call is TRBV28, the J call TRBJ2-7; 13 nucleotides align to TRBD2. The CDR3 is 16 residues long. V lost 2 bases, J lost 4 bases, and 5 bases stayed unmatched. Germline CDR1 and CDR2: MDHEN and SYDVKM. CDR3 nucleotide sequence: TGTGCCAGCAGTTTACGGGGACTAGCGGGAAAATACGAGCAGTACTTC. Its protein product is CASSLRGLAGKYEQYF.

CDR3 bases: TGTGCCAGCAGTACGATGCTCTACTCTGGAAACACCATATATTTT. This translates into CASSTMLYSGNTIYF. This chain connects TRBV28 to TRBJ1-3; no firm D call. CDR1 MDHEN and CDR2 SYDVKM come from the germline V gene. CDR3 length: 15 residues. Trimming took 5 bases from V and 0 from J, leaving 11 bases between them.

V is TRBV2 and J is TRBJ2-7; 9 bases are a match to TRBD1. V lost 6 bases to trimming and J lost 4 bases; unmatched junction nucleotides: 10. This CDR3 has 15 amino acids. The germline V gene has CDR1 SNHLY and CDR2 FYNNEI. The CDR3 sequence: CASRIRDRDSYEQYF. CDR3 in DNA: TGTGCCAGCAGAATCCGGGACAGGGACTCTTACGAGCAGTACTTC.

This clone was picked up one time. This rearrangement joins TRBV5-1 to TRBJ2-5; TRBD1 aligns across 12 bases. Germline loops: CDR1 SGHRS, CDR2 YFSETQ. This CDR3 spans 14 amino acids. Trimming at V came to 4 bases and at J to 5 bases, leaving 3 bases not matched to a gene. The CDR3 reads CASSAGQGAETQYF. CDR3 sequence (DNA): TGCGCCAGCAGCGCGGGACAGGGGGCGGAGACCCAGTACTTC.

The chain uses TRBV10-3 and TRBJ1-1; the match to TRBD1 covers 8 bases. There are 15 residues in the CDR3. CDR1 and CDR2 (germline): ENHRY, SYGVKD. V was clipped by 0 bases and J by 2 bases; unmatched bases: 2. The CDR3 DNA is TGTGCCATCAGTGAGTCAGGACAGGGAAACACTGAAGCTTTCTTT. Translation gives CAISESGQGNTEAFF.

The rearrangement uses TRBV7-9 and TRBJ1-2, with D possibly matching TRBD1 (6 bases). The CDR3 is made up of 13 amino acids. Germline-derived CDR1 and CDR2 are SEHNR and FQNEAQ (reference sequence). The germline V and J ends were trimmed by 5 bases and 2 bases, with 9 bases remaining between them. CDR3 DNA: TGTGCCAGCAGCCGACAGGCAAACTATGGCTACACCTTC. This encodes CASSRQANYGYTF.

This chain's CDR3 is CASSEYKNTEAFF. The CDR3 DNA is TGTGCCAGCAGTGAATACAAGAACACTGAAGCTTTCTTT. The chain joins TRBV2 to TRBJ1-1; D remains unclear. V was pared by 2 bases and J by 1 base, with 5 bases between. There are 13 residues in the CDR3. Germline lookup yields CDR1 SNHLY and CDR2 FYNNEI. The whole variable domain, filled in from reference TRBV2 and TRBJ1-1, reads EPEVTQTPSHQVTQMGQEVILRCVPISNHLYFYWYRQILGQKVEFLVSFYNNEISEKSEIFDDQFSVERPDGSNFTLKIRSTKLEDSAMYFCASSEYKNTEAFFGQGTRLTVV.

Turning to this clone: One end of the junction varies from germline; a read error may be responsible. V is TRBV7-9 and J is TRBJ2-1; TRBD2 is a possible D gene (5 bases). The CDR3 extends over 14 amino acids. CDR1 is SEHNR and CDR2 is FQNEAQ in the germline V gene (reference sequence). CDR3 sequence reads: CASGLVGNYNEQFF. In DNA, the CDR3 is TGTGCCAGCGGCTTAGTCGGGAACTACAATGAGCAGTTCTTC.

Written as DNA, the CDR3 is TGTGCCAGCAACGCACTAGCGGGAGGGGGGAACACCGGGGAGCTGTTTTTT. Translating it yields CASNALAGGGNTGELFF. The rearrangement uses TRBV11-2 and TRBJ2-2; TRBD2 aligns across 13 bases. This CDR3 region has 17 residues. Per the germline V gene, CDR1 is SGHAT and CDR2 is FQNNGV. With 7 bases clipped from V and 1 base from J, the junction kept 6 bases outside the gene matches. The full variable domain, completed using reference TRBV11-2 and TRBJ2-2, is EAGVAQSPRYKIIEKRQSVAFWCNPISGHATLYWYQQILGQGPKLLIQFQNNGVVDDSQLPKDRFSAERLKGVDSTLKIQPAKLEDSAVYLCASNALAGGGNTGELFFGEGSRLTVL.

The rearrangement links TRBV4-2 to TRBJ2-7; TRBD2 aligns across 7 bases. Germline CDR1 reads LGHNA; CDR2 reads YNFKEQ. The junction had 11 bases not matched to a gene; V was cut back by 1 base and J by 5 bases. The CDR3 extends over 16 amino acids. The CDR3: CASSQVPGLGSDEQYF. The CDR3 coding sequence is TGTGCCAGCAGCCAAGTACCAGGACTAGGGTCGGACGAGCAGTACTTC.